This T cell receptor beta chain is from a study of blood T cell repertoires in COVID-19. Turning to the study itself: T cells, B-cell-depleted T cells, or PBMCs provided the cDNA or gDNA that served as material.

Repertoires were generated with immunoSEQ multiplex PCR, while TCRdb's copy carries only in-frame clones and drops some. The profile covers about 180,000 clones, with over 75% appearing a single time and about a tenth taken by the ten largest. The CDR3 covers 15 residues. The germline V and J ends were trimmed by 5 bases and 4 bases, with 17 bases remaining between them. Looked up from germline, CDR1 is SGHVS and CDR2 is FNYEAQ. The V gene is TRBV7-6, the J gene TRBJ1-1; D is perhaps TRBD1 (5 bases). The specimen was peripheral blood. The clonotype was recovered from a human donor with active or convalescent COVID-19. The donor label of this sample is uncertain. DNA for the CDR3: TGTGCCAGCAGCCCGGGGGTCGTAGGCGGCACTGAAGCTTTCTTT. Residues: CASSPGVVGGTEAFF.